A single TCR beta chain is shown here with its context. The target antigen is unknown. The sample originates from a study of T cell responses to AZD1222 COVID-19 vaccine. Study-level results: Vaccine-related CD4 TCRs covered spike, predominating at 160-218 and 743-854. Among those given AZD1222, only five to seven were seropositive at baseline. Spike-specific TCR breadth and depth went up after people got two AZD1222 doses. White British donors predominated, females outnumbered males, and clonal diversity was possibly underestimated.

The CDR3 is 15 amino acids. Germline trimming cut 2 bases from V and 4 bases from J; bases unmatched to any gene: 6. Germline CDR1 and CDR2: SEHNR and FQNEAQ (reference sequence). Data came from immunoSEQ multiplex PCR; TCRdb stores just in-frame clones and leaves some out. The sample records 90,000 to 120,000 clones, roughly 87% being singletons. The source of this sequence is an adult who received the AZD1222 COVID-19 vaccine. The specimen was peripheral blood, collected 28 days after the second AZD1222 dose. V and J are TRBV7-9 and TRBJ2-7; 9 nucleotides align to TRBD1. CDR3 loop: CASSLIGDRVYEQYF. DNA of the CDR3: TGTGCCAGCAGCTTAATTGGGGACAGGGTATACGAGCAGTACTTC. The full variable domain, completed using reference TRBV7-9 and TRBJ2-7, is DTGVSQNPRHKITKRGQNVTFRCDPISEHNRLYWYRQTLGQGPEFLTYFQNEAQLEKSRLLSDRFSAERPKGSFSTLEIQRTEQGDSAMYLCASSLIGDRVYEQYFGPGTRLTVT.